This entry lists 22 T cell receptor beta chains sequenced from one sample in a study of shared clonotypes between healthy human individuals. Sequenced by immunoSEQ multiplex PCR; TCRdb stores in-frame clones only, minus some. The table includes about 2 million clones, 85% to 95% detected once. Sequencing input: naive CD4+ T cells sorted from blood. Subset of the sample: CD45RA+ positively selected. The receptors originated from a man between 18 and 35 years old in good health.

This clone was counted a single time. A read error may produce the germline difference seen at one junction end. This sequence joins TRBV5-1 and TRBJ1-3; unclear D gene. Looked up from germline, CDR1 is SGHRS and CDR2 is YFSETQ. This CDR3 has 14 residues. The CDR3 DNA sequence: TGCGCCAGCAGCCAAGAAGACTTTACAACCACCATATGTTTT. The encoded protein is CASSQEDFTTTICF.

V gene TRBV10-3 combines with J gene TRBJ2-7, with TRBD2 matching 11 bases. The CDR3 length is 14 residues. Germline CDR1 is ENHRY and CDR2 is SYGVKD. V shed 7 bases and J 0 bases; nucleotides not matched to a gene: 2. This CDR3 reads CAITGTSGSYEQYF. CDR3 in DNA: TGTGCCATCACCGGGACTAGCGGCTCCTACGAGCAGTACTTC.

As to this clone: The same CDR3 arises from other DNA sequences in this sample as well. The chain joins TRBV9 to TRBJ1-4; D is unresolved. Trimming took off 0 bases at V and 0 bases at J, with 6 bases between the two ends. Germline V gene sequence: CDR1 SGDLS, CDR2 YYNGEE. This CDR3 comprises 15 residues. The CDR3 DNA sequence: TGTGCCAGCAGCGTAGGAGCCGCAACTAATGAAAAACTGTTTTTT. This encodes CASSVGAATNEKLFF.

The V and J genes are TRBV5-6 and TRBJ1-1; D unresolved. Trimming took 4 bases from V and 0 from J, leaving 7 bases between them. This CDR3 is built from 13 residues. In germline, CDR1 is SGHDT, CDR2 YYEEEE. The CDR3 sequence: CASSLLMNTEAFF. The DNA for the CDR3 is TGTGCCAGCAGCCTTTTGATGAACACTGAAGCTTTCTTT.

The gene calls are TRBV2 and TRBJ1-2; 7 positions agree with TRBD1. Germline CDR1 and CDR2: SNHLY and FYNNEI. The CDR3 extends over 14 amino acids. Unmatched junction bases numbered 8, after V lost 4 bases and J lost 6 bases. In DNA, the CDR3 is TGTGCCAGCAGTGCCCGGGACAGCCCTCATGGCTACACCTTC. It yields the protein CASSARDSPHGYTF.

The chain joins TRBV10-3 to TRBJ2-1, with 9 bases identical to TRBD2. CDR3 size: 15 residues. V trimming: 10 bases; J trimming: 5 bases; junction bases outside the gene matches: 12. CDR1 ENHRY and CDR2 SYGVKD come from the germline V gene. This CDR3 is CATLFTGTSNNEQFF. The CDR3 nucleotides read TGTGCCACCCTCTTTACCGGGACTAGCAACAATGAGCAGTTCTTC.

J is TRBJ1-2 and V is TRBV7-2; weak D call: TRBD1 (5 bases). The CDR3 covers 13 residues. Between the trimmed V and J ends, which lost 5 bases and 4 bases, there was a span of 11 bases. Germline lookup yields CDR1 SGHTA and CDR2 FQGNSA. The CDR3 protein is CASSQQVGYGYTF. The CDR3 DNA sequence: TGTGCCAGCAGCCAACAGGTCGGCTATGGCTACACCTTC.

The chain combines TRBV18 with TRBJ2-7; 8 positions agree with TRBD2. The ends lost 3 bases at V and 6 bases at J; junction bases unmatched: 7. This CDR3 is 14 amino acids long. Per germline, CDR1 KGHSH and CDR2 LQKENI. Here the CDR3 DNA reads TGTGCCAGCTCACCGCGACGGGAGGGCGTCGAGCAGTACTTC. Its protein product is CASSPRREGVEQYF.

The V and J genes are TRBV9 and TRBJ2-1; D gene uncertain. The CDR3 has 14 residues. Germline V gene sequence: CDR1 SGDLS, CDR2 YYNGEE. The V gene lost 4 bases and the J gene lost 6 bases, with 14 bases spanning the gap. In DNA form, the CDR3 reads TGTGCCAGCAGCTCCTCCCGCAGGTTCAATGAGCAGTTCTTC. Translated, it gives CASSSSRRFNEQFF.

J is TRBJ2-1 and V is TRBV5-1, with 7 nucleotides matching TRBD2. In germline, CDR1 is SGHRS, CDR2 YFSETQ. Trimming at V came to 4 bases and at J to 0 bases, leaving 10 bases not matched to a gene. This CDR3 is built from 17 residues. The chain's CDR3 is CASSVTPSGSSYNEQFF. The CDR3 DNA reads as TGCGCCAGCAGCGTGACCCCTAGCGGAAGCTCCTACAATGAGCAGTTCTTC.

The chain carries TRBV5-6 and TRBJ1-3; maybe TRBD1 (5 bases). V was clipped by 4 bases and J by 0 bases, with 11 bases between them. The germline V gene encodes CDR1 SGHDT and CDR2 YYEEEE. This CDR3 comprises 15 residues. CDR3 protein: CASSPDTSSGNTIYF. The CDR3 coding sequence is TGTGCCAGCAGCCCGGACACCAGCTCTGGAAACACCATATATTTT.

J is TRBJ1-5 and V is TRBV18; D call uncertain. CDR3 length equals 16 residues. Germline V CDR1 and CDR2: KGHSH, LQKENI. V was clipped by 3 bases and J by 0 bases, with 12 bases between them. The CDR3 region is CASSPGGGPSNQPQHF. The CDR3 coding sequence is TGTGCCAGCTCACCGGGCGGAGGACCTAGCAATCAGCCCCAGCATTTT.

This chain joins TRBV10-3 and TRBJ1-2; 9 nucleotides line up with TRBD1. Germline assignment: CDR1 ENHRY and CDR2 SYGVKD. This CDR3 spans 13 amino acids. After removal of 6 bases from V and 5 bases from J, the junction contained 4 bases not matched to a gene. CDR3 DNA sequence: TGTGCCATCAGCCTCGGGACAGGGTATGGCTACACCTTC. The encoded protein is CAISLGTGYGYTF.

The V and J genes are TRBV7-2 and TRBJ2-3, with D perhaps matching TRBD1 (5 bases). The V end lost 5 bases, the J end lost 4 bases, and 16 bases lay between the germline ends. Per germline, CDR1 SGHTA and CDR2 FQGNSA. The CDR3 runs 15 residues. CDR3 loop: CASSPQVGAADTQYF. In DNA, the CDR3 is TGTGCCAGCAGCCCGCAGGTAGGGGCCGCAGATACGCAGTATTTT.

The rearrangement uses TRBV30 and TRBJ1-1, with 7 bases that match TRBD1. CDR3 length: 15 amino acids. CDR1 and CDR2 from the germline V gene are GTSNPN and SVGIG (reference sequence). The ends lost 2 bases at V and 4 bases at J; junction bases unmatched: 10. The CDR3 reads CAWSPLDREATEAFF. CDR3 nucleotide sequence: TGTGCCTGGAGTCCCTTAGACAGGGAGGCCACTGAAGCTTTCTTT.

The chain combines TRBV12-5 with TRBJ2-1, with D possibly matching TRBD2 (6 bases). The CDR3 is 12 amino acids. Germline V gives CDR1 LGHNT, CDR2 FRNRAP. Trimming shortened V by 7 bases and J by 8 bases, and 12 bases separated the two germline ends. The CDR3 DNA follows: TGTGCTAGTGTGGAGGGCTATGATGAGCAGTTCTTC. It specifies CASVEGYDEQFF.

This chain joins TRBV15 and TRBJ2-2; a possible D gene is TRBD2 (6 bases). V lost 3 bases to trimming and J lost 5 bases, with 19 bases between them. This CDR3 comprises 17 residues. Germline V gene lookup returns CDR1 LNHNV and CDR2 YYDKDF (reference sequence). The CDR3 protein is CATSSFGGGAGTGELFF. The DNA for the CDR3 is TGTGCCACCAGCAGCTTCGGAGGCGGGGCTGGGACCGGGGAGCTGTTTTTT.

The chain joins TRBV11-2 to TRBJ1-5, with D uncertain. V lost 0 bases to trimming and J lost 2 bases, with 8 bases between them. CDR1 is SGHAT, CDR2 FQNNGV, per germline. This CDR3 spans 15 amino acids. The CDR3 is CASSLDAGGNQPQHF. The CDR3 DNA reads TGTGCCAGCAGCTTAGATGCTGGGGGCAATCAGCCCCAGCATTTT.

V and J are TRBV7-9 and TRBJ1-2; D uncertain. The CDR3 loop spans 12 amino acids. Per the germline V gene, CDR1 is SEHNR and CDR2 is FQNEAQ (reference sequence). Trimming removed 1 base at V and 8 bases at J, with 8 bases between. CDR3 coding DNA: TGTGCCAGCAGCTTAGTGGACGGGGGCTACACCTTC. Amino acids: CASSLVDGGYTF.

Regarding this clone: Other nucleotide sequences in the sample specify the same CDR3. The rearrangement uses TRBV7-9 and TRBJ2-7; D remains unclear. Germline lookup yields CDR1 SEHNR and CDR2 FQNEAQ (reference sequence). There are 13 residues in the CDR3. V was shortened by 1 base and J by 2 bases, with 6 bases between the two germline ends. CDR3 region: CASSLDVAYEQYF. CDR3 in DNA: TGTGCCAGCAGCTTAGATGTCGCCTACGAGCAGTACTTC.

With respect to this clone: A much larger clone lies one base from this, so it may be a read error. The sample carries other DNA sequences with the same CDR3. V and J are TRBV10-3 and TRBJ1-5, with D perhaps matching TRBD1 (6 bases). Per germline, CDR1 ENHRY and CDR2 SYGVKD. Trimming pared 0 bases from V and 1 base from J, leaving 7 bases between. The CDR3 consists of 15 residues. The CDR3 DNA reads as TGTGCCATCAGTGAGTCCGGGGGCAGCAATCAGCCCCAGCATTTT. Amino acids: CAISESGGSNQPQHF.

The rearrangement links TRBV11-2 to TRBJ2-7; D may be TRBD2 (6 bases). V dropped 4 bases and J dropped 2 bases, with 18 bases sitting between them. The germline CDR1 and CDR2 sequences are SGHAT and FQNNGV. The CDR3 is made up of 16 amino acids. CDR3 loop: CASSSRRGKVAYEQYF. CDR3 coding DNA: TGTGCCAGCAGCTCACGACGGGGGAAAGTAGCCTACGAGCAGTACTTC.